The 24 T cell receptor beta chains below all came from one sample that was sequenced in a study of spatial heterogeneity in lung cancer. TCRdb fed the 5' RACE reads into MiXCR, producing one record per CDR3 protein. The sample lists roughly 91,000 distinct CDR3 sequences, approximately 21% occurring once. Time point denoted: sample taken at primary tumor resection. Whole RNA obtained from tumor, nontumor lung or frozen PBMC underwent sequencing without sorting. Sequencing used PBMCs, obtained at surgery. The receptors come from a male donor with early-stage non-small cell lung cancer.

Judged by abundance, this clonotype is medium-sized. The V call is TRBV3-1, the J call TRBJ1-2; 8 bases line up with TRBD1. V dropped 1 base and J dropped 8; count of bases not matched to a gene: 12. The CDR3 sequence is 16 residues long. Per the germline V gene, CDR1 is LGHDT and CDR2 is YNNKEL (reference sequence). The DNA for the CDR3 is TGTGCCAGCAGCCAAGTCTCGGCGGACAGGGCGGGAGGCTACACCTTC. It encodes CASSQVSADRAGGYTF.

V usage is TRBV20-1 and J usage is TRBJ2-1; a weak D match, TRBD2 (5 bases). Germline V lookup: CDR1 DFQATT, CDR2 SNEGSKA (reference sequence). This CDR3 spans 12 amino acids. V gave up 3 bases and J gave up 7 bases, with 10 bases separating them. The CDR3 is CSASGGRNEQFF. In nucleotides, the CDR3 is TGCAGTGCTAGTGGAGGTAGGAATGAGCAGTTCTTC.

The chain uses TRBV6-5 and TRBJ2-1, with TRBD2 matching 12 bases. The germline V gene encodes CDR1 MNHEY and CDR2 SVGAGI. Trimming at V came to 4 bases and at J to 3 bases, leaving 4 bases not matched to a gene. The CDR3 runs to 16 residues. The CDR3 region has the DNA TGTGCCAGCAGTTCCGGACTAGCGGGGAACTACAATGAGCAGTTCTTC. Protein sequence: CASSSGLAGNYNEQFF.

The chain has TRBV29-1 and TRBJ2-4, with 9 bases fitting TRBD2. The CDR3 is made up of 15 amino acids. V gave up 4 bases and J gave up 3 bases; unmatched junction bases: 7. CDR1 and CDR2 (germline): SQVTM, ANQGSEA. This CDR3 is CSVASGTADKNIQYF. The DNA of the CDR3 is TGCAGCGTTGCTAGCGGGACCGCAGACAAAAACATTCAGTACTTC.

V gene TRBV4-3 combines with J gene TRBJ1-2, with a weak D call TRBD1 (6 bases). V was pared by 4 bases and J by 1 base, with 13 bases between. Germline V gene data show CDR1 as LGHNA and CDR2 as YSLEER. This CDR3 has 15 residues. The CDR3 protein is CASSPTGRDNYGYTF. DNA of the CDR3: TGCGCCAGCAGCCCAACAGGGCGGGATAACTATGGCTACACCTTC.

This clonotype showed up just a few times. V gene TRBV5-1 combines with J gene TRBJ2-2; no reliable D call. Trimming pared 4 bases from V and 5 bases from J, leaving 9 bases between. Germline CDR1 SGHRS, CDR2 YFSETQ. The CDR3 loop spans 13 amino acids. The CDR3 nucleotides read TGCGCCAGCAGCGCCACCGAGACCGGGGAGCTGTTTTTT. It translates to CASSATETGELFF.

This rearrangement joins TRBV2 to TRBJ2-3; D is perhaps TRBD2 (6 bases). The CDR3 covers 13 residues. The ends were cut back, 6 bases at V and 1 base at J, with 8 bases in the middle. CDR1 is SNHLY, CDR2 FYNNEI, per germline. CDR3 sequence: CASRSSGTDTQYF. CDR3 sequence (DNA): TGTGCCAGCAGATCTAGCGGCACAGATACGCAGTATTTT.

The chain links TRBV11-1 to TRBJ2-3, with TRBD1 matching over 7 bases. This CDR3 has 15 residues. CDR1 is SGHAT and CDR2 is FQDESV in the germline V gene (reference sequence). V lost 5 bases and J lost 0; bases outside the gene matches: 5. CDR3 region: CASSRRDSSTDTQYF. The CDR3 nucleotides read TGTGCCAGCAGCCGCCGGGACAGTAGCACAGATACGCAGTATTTT.

The V and J genes are TRBV19 and TRBJ1-1; D might be TRBD1 (5 bases). Germline V CDR1 and CDR2: LNHDA, SQIVND (reference sequence). This CDR3 spans 16 amino acids. V was cut by 3 bases and J by 1 base, with 15 bases left in between. CDR3 sequence: CASSIVRGFGNTEAFF. The CDR3 DNA sequence: TGTGCCAGTAGTATTGTTAGGGGCTTTGGGAACACTGAAGCTTTCTTT.

The rearrangement joins TRBV3-1 to TRBJ2-1; TRBD2 matches at 7 bases. Losses at the gene ends were 3 bases for V and 6 bases for J; bases not matched to a gene: 5. Germline values: CDR1 LGHDT, CDR2 YNNKEL (reference sequence). CDR3 length equals 14 residues. The CDR3 DNA sequence: TGTGCCAGCAGCCACAGCGGGGCCGGCAATGAGCAGTTCTTC. It translates to CASSHSGAGNEQFF.

This chain links TRBV30 with TRBJ1-2; TRBD1 might be the D (6 bases). Trimming removed 5 bases at V and 1 base at J, with 14 bases between. Germline V gives CDR1 GTSNPN, CDR2 SVGIG (reference sequence). The CDR3 loop spans 14 amino acids. This CDR3 is CAWATGLINYGYTF. The CDR3 DNA follows: TGTGCCTGGGCGACAGGTCTTATTAACTATGGCTACACCTTC.

This rearrangement joins TRBV5-8 to TRBJ1-4; tentatively, D is TRBD1 (5 bases). The germline V and J ends were trimmed by 2 bases and 1 base, with 12 bases remaining between them. Germline V gene sequence: CDR1 SGHTS, CDR2 YDEGEE. This CDR3 has 16 amino acids. This chain's CDR3 is CASSFLRAETNEKLFF. CDR3 DNA sequence: TGTGCCAGCAGCTTTCTCAGGGCGGAAACTAATGAAAAACTGTTTTTT.

The gene calls are TRBV12-3 or TRBV12-4 and TRBJ1-4; D perhaps matches TRBD1 (6 bases). Between the trimmed V and J ends, which lost 6 bases and 8 bases, there was a span of 16 bases. This CDR3 has 14 residues. Here the CDR3 DNA reads TGTGCCAGCAGCTCAGCCGGGACACGGGAAAAACTGTTTTTT. Translating gives CASSSAGTREKLFF.

This clonotype was counted a few times. The chain uses TRBV5-8 and TRBJ2-3, with no clear D. V was cut by 3 bases and J by 0 bases, with 11 bases left in between. The length of the CDR3 is 15 residues. CDR1 is SGHTS, CDR2 YDEGEE, per germline. Written as DNA, the CDR3 is TGTGCCAGCAGCTGGTTGGCCGTCAGCACAGATACGCAGTATTTT. The encoded protein is CASSWLAVSTDTQYF.

V is TRBV7-9 and J is TRBJ2-5, with D perhaps matching TRBD2 (6 bases). Trimming removed 0 bases at V and 2 bases at J, with 10 bases between. Germline CDR1 reads SEHNR; CDR2 reads FQNEAQ (reference sequence). This CDR3 is 15 amino acids long. The CDR3 region has the DNA TGTGCCAGCAGCTTAGCGGGCGGGGTACAAGAGACCCAGTACTTC. Protein product: CASSLAGGVQETQYF.

J is TRBJ1-4 and V is TRBV7-9; maybe TRBD1 (5 bases). The CDR3 is made up of 14 amino acids. Trimming removed 8 bases at V and 10 bases at J, with 20 bases between. The germline CDR1 and CDR2 sequences are SEHNR and FQNEAQ (reference sequence). The CDR3 sequence: CASGFGDARGKLFF. DNA of the CDR3: TGTGCCAGCGGGTTCGGCGATGCTAGGGGAAAACTGTTTTTT.

The V and J genes are TRBV6-1 and TRBJ1-2, with D possibly TRBD1 on 6 matching bases. Trimming removed 5 bases at V and 0 bases at J, with 13 bases between. This CDR3 region has 15 residues. CDR1 and CDR2 (germline): MNHNS, SASEGT. This CDR3 reads CASSTGTRTNYGYTF. The CDR3, as DNA: TGTGCCAGCAGTACCGGGACACGTACTAACTATGGCTACACCTTC.

The chain employs TRBV25-1 and TRBJ1-5; D unresolved. Germline-derived CDR1 and CDR2 are MGHDK and SYGVNS. Deletions cut 4 bases from V and 7 bases from J, with 5 bases between. CDR3 size: 11 residues. This CDR3 reads CASSVRQPQHF. CDR3 nucleotides: TGTGCCAGCAGTGTCCGGCAGCCCCAGCATTTT.

This sequence joins TRBV28 and TRBJ2-5, with 7 bases that match TRBD2. With 3 bases clipped from V and 4 bases from J, the junction kept 5 bases outside the gene matches. The CDR3 has 14 residues. Germline lookup yields CDR1 MDHEN and CDR2 SYDVKM. The CDR3 reads CASSLAGVGETQYF. The DNA of the CDR3 is TGTGCCAGCAGTTTGGCGGGAGTGGGAGAGACCCAGTACTTC. Using reference TRBV28 and TRBJ2-5 for the parts outside the CDR3, the full variable domain is DVKVTQSSRYLVKRTGEKVFLECVQDMDHENMFWYRQDPGLGLRLIYFSYDVKMKEKGDIPEGYSVSREKKERFSLILESASTNQTSMYLCASSLAGVGETQYFGPGTRLLVL.

This sequence joins TRBV6-6 and TRBJ2-5; 7 nucleotides match TRBD1. CDR3 length: 16 amino acids. J was trimmed by 3 bases and V by 6 bases; bases with no gene match: 13. The V gene's germline CDR1 is MNHNY and CDR2 SVGAGI (reference sequence). The CDR3 DNA is TGTGCCAGCAGCCGCCCCGGGACAGAGAAAAAAGAGACCCAGTACTTC. This gives the protein CASSRPGTEKKETQYF.

This clonotype came up a few times. CDR3 sequence reads: CASSGGQPNTEAFF. The CDR3 DNA sequence: TGCGCCAGCAGCGGTGGACAGCCGAACACTGAAGCTTTCTTT. The chain couples TRBV5-1 to TRBJ1-1, with a tentative D call TRBD1 (6 bases). V was clipped by 4 bases and J by 1 base, with 11 bases between them. Germline V gives CDR1 SGHRS, CDR2 YFSETQ. The CDR3 runs 14 residues.

The sample holds many counts of this clonotype. The chain has TRBV27 and TRBJ2-7, with 9 bases that match TRBD2. This CDR3 comprises 14 residues. Per the germline V gene, CDR1 is MNHEY and CDR2 is SMNVEV (reference sequence). V dropped 6 bases and J dropped 3; count of bases not matched to a gene: 6. The CDR3 sequence is CASSMASGIYEQYF. The CDR3 DNA reads TGTGCCAGCAGCATGGCTAGCGGGATCTACGAGCAGTACTTC.

The chain links TRBV7-6 to TRBJ2-5; D perhaps matches TRBD2 (5 bases). Germline loops: CDR1 SGHVS, CDR2 FNYEAQ. Trimming removed 1 base from V and 13 bases from J, with 13 bases in between. This CDR3 region has 12 residues. The CDR3 DNA follows: TGTGCCAGCAGCTTAGGGACTCTCGCCCTGTACTTC. This codes for CASSLGTLALYF.

The chain joins TRBV24-1 to TRBJ1-2; D is perhaps TRBD1 (5 bases). V was cut by 3 bases and J by 8 bases, with 12 bases left in between. Germline V gene lookup returns CDR1 KGHDR and CDR2 SFDVKD. The CDR3 contains 13 residues. The CDR3 DNA follows: TGTGCCACCAGTGATAGAGGGACGCTCGGCTACACCTTC. Protein product: CATSDRGTLGYTF.